A selection of T cell receptor beta chains follows, all from one sample in a study of T cell responses to AZD1222 COVID-19 vaccine. Repertoires were generated with immunoSEQ multiplex PCR, while TCRdb's copy carries only in-frame clones and drops some. The table has 150,000 to 200,000 clones, roughly 94% seen once. The sample here was peripheral blood, taken 28 days after the second AZD1222 dose. The receptor source for this set is an adult who received the AZD1222 COVID-19 vaccine. CDR3s include the opening cysteine and the closing phenylalanine or tryptophan.

j_call: TRBJ2-7; v_call: TRBV24-1; cdr3_aa: CATPGPRTHEQYF
j_call: TRBJ2-7; v_call: TRBV6-5; cdr3_aa: CASGFAIAGVEQYF
j_call: TRBJ2-5; v_call: TRBV7-9; cdr3_aa: CASSLGTSGETQYF
j_call: TRBJ1-4; v_call: TRBV7-9; cdr3_aa: CASSLGARGTNEKLFF
j_call: TRBJ2-3; v_call: TRBV5-1; cdr3_aa: CASRPGQYTDTQYF
j_call: TRBJ1-2; v_call: TRBV11-2; cdr3_aa: CASSSTRDSPLRGYTF
j_call: TRBJ2-5; v_call: TRBV30; cdr3_aa: CAWSVRGGAQYF
j_call: TRBJ2-1; v_call: TRBV28; cdr3_aa: CASSIAGGKNEQFF
j_call: TRBJ1-1; v_call: TRBV19; cdr3_aa: CASSISNIRVTGDEAFF
j_call: TRBJ1-5; v_call: TRBV5-1; cdr3_aa: CASSRAGVSQPQHF
j_call: TRBJ2-2; v_call: TRBV6-2/TRBV6-3; cdr3_aa: CASSRGSGELFF
j_call: TRBJ1-6; v_call: TRBV7-9; cdr3_aa: CASSRPEDLQNSPLHF
j_call: TRBJ1-4; v_call: TRBV6-5; cdr3_aa: CASSYSQVLEKLFF
j_call: TRBJ1-6; v_call: TRBV7-3; cdr3_aa: CASSLNPYNSPLHF
j_call: TRBJ2-1; v_call: TRBV9; cdr3_aa: CASSVGGGVNEQFF
j_call: TRBJ2-1; v_call: TRBV11-3; cdr3_aa: CASSLSTPSYNEQFF
j_call: TRBJ2-7; v_call: TRBV28; cdr3_aa: CASRGGDISYEQYF
j_call: TRBJ2-1; v_call: TRBV10-3; cdr3_aa: CAISERGTQQFF
j_call: TRBJ2-1; v_call: TRBV24-1; cdr3_aa: CATSDLDRTSYNEQFF
j_call: TRBJ2-1; v_call: TRBV7-9; cdr3_aa: CASSTGGFSYNEQFF
j_call: TRBJ2-1; v_call: TRBV18; cdr3_aa: CASSPSLSGGYNEQFF
j_call: TRBJ2-7; v_call: TRBV9; cdr3_aa: CASSVGPGGPAYEQYF
j_call: TRBJ1-1; v_call: TRBV6-6; cdr3_aa: CASSYSITEAFF
j_call: TRBJ2-7; v_call: TRBV18; cdr3_aa: CASSPTTTVSSYEQYF
j_call: TRBJ2-7; v_call: TRBV7-9; cdr3_aa: CASSSPPGTITYEQYF
j_call: TRBJ2-3; v_call: TRBV2; cdr3_aa: CASASELGITDTQYF
j_call: TRBJ2-1; v_call: TRBV7-9; cdr3_aa: CASSHGAGLEYGEQFF
j_call: TRBJ2-5; v_call: TRBV5-1; cdr3_aa: CASSLQSETQYF
j_call: TRBJ1-5; v_call: TRBV2; cdr3_aa: CASTPGGGYSNQPQHF
j_call: TRBJ2-7; v_call: TRBV3-1/TRBV3-2; cdr3_aa: CASSQEVRSYEQYF
j_call: TRBJ2-3; v_call: TRBV5-1; cdr3_aa: CASRSTDTQYF
j_call: TRBJ1-2; v_call: TRBV28; cdr3_aa: CASSFGDRSYGYTF